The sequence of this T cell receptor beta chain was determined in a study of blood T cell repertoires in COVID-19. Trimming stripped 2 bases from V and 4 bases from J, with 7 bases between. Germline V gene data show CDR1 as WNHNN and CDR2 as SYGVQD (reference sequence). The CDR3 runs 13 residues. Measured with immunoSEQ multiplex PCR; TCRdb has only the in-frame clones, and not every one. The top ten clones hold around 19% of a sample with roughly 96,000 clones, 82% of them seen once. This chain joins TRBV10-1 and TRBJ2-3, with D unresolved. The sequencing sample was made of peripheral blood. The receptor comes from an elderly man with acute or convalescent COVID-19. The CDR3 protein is CASSELTPDTQYF. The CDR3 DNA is TGCGCCAGCAGTGAGCTGACACCAGATACGCAGTATTTT.